This TCR beta chain was documented in a study of low-dose radiotherapy and immunotherapy resistance in tumors. Study-level information: The schedule for Cohort 2 used 1 Gy per fraction every two weeks, which added up to 13 Gy over 26 weeks. Ipilimumab 1 mg/kg every six weeks, together with nivolumab 240 mg every two weeks, was given intravenously to patients.

TRAV and TRBV primers primed cDNA for both TCRalpha and TCRbeta. TCR amplification involved 20 PCR cycles with a constant-region primer and V-primer adapter. TCRdb reprocessed the reads via MiXCR and lists one record per CDR3 protein. The sample shows around 100,000 distinct CDR3 sequences, under 25% of them seen only once. Time point reported: after trial treatment. Treatment reported: LDRT plus nivolumab, ipilimumab, low-dose cyclophosphamide and aspirin (RACIN trial). The germline V gene encodes CDR1 SNHLY and CDR2 FYNNEI. The CDR3 runs 14 residues. V was clipped by 6 bases and J by 2 bases; unmatched bases: 3. This clonotype has ten or more counts.

The specimen was PBMCs, collected after low-dose radiotherapy plus immunotherapy. The TCR was taken from a male donor with prostate cancer. The rearrangement joins TRBV2 to TRBJ2-7; the match to TRBD2 covers 11 bases. The chain's CDR3 is CASSVSGGAYEQYF. CDR3 coding DNA: TGTGCCAGCAGCGTTAGCGGGGGGGCCTACGAGCAGTACTTC.